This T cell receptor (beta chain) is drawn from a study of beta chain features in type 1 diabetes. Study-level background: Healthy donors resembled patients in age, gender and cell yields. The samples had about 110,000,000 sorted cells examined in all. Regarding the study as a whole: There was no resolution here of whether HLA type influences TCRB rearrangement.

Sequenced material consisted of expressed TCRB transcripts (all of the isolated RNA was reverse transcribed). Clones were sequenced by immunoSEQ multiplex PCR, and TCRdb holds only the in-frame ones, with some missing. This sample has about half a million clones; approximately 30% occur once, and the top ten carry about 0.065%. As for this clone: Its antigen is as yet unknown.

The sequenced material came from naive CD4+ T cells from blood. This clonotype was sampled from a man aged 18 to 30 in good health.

The CDR3 bases are TGCAGTGCAACGGACAGCCTTGAAGCTTTCTTT. Its protein product is CSATDSLEAFF. The chain couples TRBV20-1 to TRBJ1-1; perhaps TRBD1 as D (6 bases). CDR1 and CDR2 from the germline V gene are DFQATT and SNEGSKA (reference sequence). V dropped 6 bases and J dropped 7 bases, with 12 bases sitting between them. The CDR3 is made up of 11 amino acids.